The 16 T cell receptor beta chains in this list originate from one sample, sequenced in a study of cytotoxic CD8 clonotypes in ibrutinib-treated CLL. The assay was immunoSEQ multiplex PCR, and TCRdb's table has in-frame clones only and misses some. The sample records some 61,000 clones, around 65% being singletons. The specimen comprised PBMCs, sampled after 12 months of ibrutinib treatment. The receptors derive from a human donor with chronic lymphocytic leukemia.

This clone showed up just once. The rearrangement links TRBV5-4 to TRBJ1-1, with 7 bases fitting TRBD1. J gave up 0 bases and V 2 bases, and 7 bases lay outside the gene matches. CDR1 is SGHNT and CDR2 is YYREEE in the germline V gene (reference sequence). CDR3 length equals 16 residues. For the CDR3, the DNA is TGTGCCAGCAGCTTACCCGGGACAGTGATGAACACTGAAGCTTTCTTT. Amino acid sequence: CASSLPGTVMNTEAFF.

This clone is judged medium-sized. Here the CDR3 DNA reads TGTGCCAGCAGCCCCCTTCGGGAGAATCAGCCCCAGCATTTT. Protein product: CASSPLRENQPQHF. The chain joins TRBV7-9 to TRBJ1-5; D gene unclear. The V end lost 5 bases, the J end lost 4 bases, and 12 bases lay between the germline ends. Germline V gene sequence: CDR1 SEHNR, CDR2 FQNEAQ (reference sequence). This CDR3 is built from 14 residues.

The rearrangement links TRBV28 to TRBJ2-3, with D maybe TRBD2 (7 bases). With 7 bases removed from V and 4 bases from J, the gap between germline ends came to 15 bases. This CDR3 spans 14 amino acids. Germline V CDR1 and CDR2: MDHEN, SYDVKM. The CDR3 DNA reads as TGTGCCAGCACAAACCGGGGGGCCTCAGATACGCAGTATTTT. This sequence encodes CASTNRGASDTQYF.

The chain carries TRBV6-6 and TRBJ2-7, with unresolved D. The CDR3 runs to 13 residues. Looked up from germline, CDR1 is MNHNY and CDR2 is SVGAGI (reference sequence). Trimming left V 2 bases short and J 4 bases short, with 9 bases between. The CDR3 reads CASSYARQYEQYF. The CDR3 DNA follows: TGTGCCAGCAGTTACGCTCGGCAATACGAGCAGTACTTC.

A few counts support this clone. This chain joins TRBV10-3 and TRBJ2-7; 9 bases match TRBD1. CDR3 length equals 14 residues. V shed 10 bases, J shed 1 base, and the junction held 8 bases outside the gene matches. CDR1 ENHRY and CDR2 SYGVKD come from the germline V gene. The CDR3 coding sequence is TGTGCCACCCTAGGGGGGACAGGGTCCTACGAGCAGTACTTC. As protein: CATLGGTGSYEQYF.

The rearrangement joins TRBV18 to TRBJ1-1; weak D call: TRBD1 (5 bases). The ends were cut back, 0 bases at V and 3 bases at J, with 17 bases in the middle. Germline CDR1 KGHSH, CDR2 LQKENI. The CDR3 sequence is 17 residues long. The CDR3 bases are TGTGCCAGCTCACCACCGGGGGGTCGGGGTAGGGACACTGAAGCTTTCTTT. Its protein is CASSPPGGRGRDTEAFF.

This clone has just a few counts. The chain links TRBV4-2 to TRBJ1-3, with a weak D call TRBD1 (5 bases). The CDR3 is 15 residues long. V was trimmed by 4 bases and J by 0 bases, leaving 10 bases between them. Germline lookup yields CDR1 LGHNA and CDR2 YNFKEQ. This CDR3 reads CASSPDGGSGNTIYF. The CDR3 nucleotides read TGTGCCAGCAGCCCCGATGGGGGCTCTGGAAACACCATATATTTT.

This sequence joins TRBV19 and TRBJ1-2; 8 nucleotides line up with TRBD1. Germline V gives CDR1 LNHDA, CDR2 SQIVND (reference sequence). J was trimmed by 3 bases and V by 1 base; bases with no gene match: 1. The CDR3 spans 14 residues. Here the CDR3 reads CASSIADRDYGYTF. The CDR3, as DNA: TGTGCCAGTAGTATAGCGGACAGGGACTATGGCTACACCTTC. Full variable domain (remainder filled in from reference TRBV19 and TRBJ1-2): DGGITQSPKYLFRKEGQNVTLSCEQNLNHDAMYWYRQDPGQGLRLIYYSQIVNDFQKGDIAEGYSVSREKKESFPLTVTSAQKNPTAFYLCASSIADRDYGYTFGSGTRLTVV.

In its sample, this clone was seen a few times. The J gene is TRBJ2-2, the V gene TRBV2, with 10 bases lining up with TRBD1. The junction had 4 bases not matched to a gene; V was cut back by 9 bases and J by 3 bases. The CDR3 loop spans 14 amino acids. Germline lookup yields CDR1 SNHLY and CDR2 FYNNEI. CDR3 coding DNA: TGTGCCAGTCGGACAGGGGGGGACACCGGGGAGCTGTTTTTT. Translated, it gives CASRTGGDTGELFF.

This sequence joins TRBV2 and TRBJ1-1; 8 bases map to TRBD1. This CDR3 spans 15 amino acids. Looked up from germline, CDR1 is SNHLY and CDR2 is FYNNEI. Trimming removed 6 bases from V and 0 bases from J; junction bases left unmatched: 6. The CDR3 DNA sequence: TGTGCCAGCAGCAGAGGACAGGGCATGAACACTGAAGCTTTCTTT. It is translated as CASSRGQGMNTEAFF. Based on the CDR3 plus reference TRBV2 and TRBJ1-1, the full variable domain is EPEVTQTPSHQVTQMGQEVILRCVPISNHLYFYWYRQILGQKVEFLVSFYNNEISEKSEIFDDQFSVERPDGSNFTLKIRSTKLEDSAMYFCASSRGQGMNTEAFFGQGTRLTVV.

This clone was detected only once. The CDR3, as DNA: TGCGCCAGCAGCCTTCCGGGAGACCCGAACGGCTACGAGCAGTACTTC. Residues: CASSLPGDPNGYEQYF. The V and J genes are TRBV4-3 and TRBJ2-7; D might be TRBD2 (6 bases). The CDR3 is 16 amino acids. The V end was cut by 4 bases, the J end by 3 bases, with 19 bases between. CDR1 and CDR2 from the germline V gene are LGHNA and YSLEER.

The rearrangement uses TRBV19 and TRBJ2-7; TRBD2 matches 7 bases. J gave up 4 bases and V 4 bases, and 7 bases lay outside the gene matches. CDR1 LNHDA and CDR2 SQIVND come from the germline V gene (reference sequence). The CDR3 has 14 residues. CDR3 DNA sequence: TGTGCCAGTAGTACCAGGGAGGGCTTATACGAGCAGTACTTC. Amino acid sequence: CASSTREGLYEQYF.

The CDR3 DNA is TGTGCCAGCTCACCACGGGGACAGGGGGAAGGCTACACCTTC. This encodes CASSPRGQGEGYTF. The V call is TRBV18, the J call TRBJ1-2; 11 bases are shared with TRBD1. The V and J ends lost 1 base and 8 bases, in that order; junction bases with no gene match: 3. The CDR3 is 14 amino acids. From germline, CDR1 is KGHSH and CDR2 LQKENI.

The chain couples TRBV7-9 to TRBJ2-7; TRBD1 agrees at 8 bases. The J segment lost 5 bases and the V segment lost 5 bases, leaving 5 bases of the junction unmatched. This CDR3 is 13 amino acids long. Germline loops: CDR1 SEHNR, CDR2 FQNEAQ (reference sequence). The CDR3 coding sequence is TGTGCCAGCAGCCCCGGACAGGGCAACGAGCAGTACTTC. Residues: CASSPGQGNEQYF.

The chain links TRBV11-2 to TRBJ2-7; perhaps TRBD1 as D (6 bases). V gave up 1 base and J gave up 4 bases, with 11 bases separating them. CDR1 and CDR2 (germline): SGHAT, FQNNGV. This CDR3 contains 14 residues. The CDR3 DNA is TGTGCCAGCAGCTTAGCCGGGACAACTTACGAGCAGTACTTC. As protein: CASSLAGTTYEQYF. The variable domain in full, with the rest retrieved from reference TRBV11-2 and TRBJ2-7, is EAGVAQSPRYKIIEKRQSVAFWCNPISGHATLYWYQQILGQGPKLLIQFQNNGVVDDSQLPKDRFSAERLKGVDSTLKIQPAKLEDSAVYLCASSLAGTTYEQYFGPGTRLTVT.

The gene calls are TRBV15 and TRBJ2-3; TRBD2 aligns across 7 bases. V shed 8 bases and J 0 bases; nucleotides not matched to a gene: 8. Germline V lookup: CDR1 LNHNV, CDR2 YYDKDF (reference sequence). This CDR3 region has 15 residues. The chain's CDR3 is CATAGAGASTDTQYF. The CDR3 nucleotides read TGTGCCACCGCCGGGGCGGGAGCAAGCACAGATACGCAGTATTTT.